The source of this T cell receptor beta chain is a study of blood T cell repertoires in COVID-19 (dated by TCRdb to about 2020). About the full investigation: Samples covering the acute and convalescent phases of COVID-19 were provided by collaborators in the United States, Italy and Spain. The material from the prospective study consisted of cDNA or gDNA derived from T cells, B-cell-depleted T cells, or PBMCs. Subjects who had been exposed to COVID-19, were actively infected with it, or had recovered from it provided the deeply sampled blood TCRbeta repertoires that made up the dataset. The repertoires were made available in a free public database intended to serve as a resource for research on the immune response to SARS-CoV-2. Samples came from the ongoing ImmuneRACE study (first 160 participants) plus 1,254 subjects from 6 global collaborators. Sample metadata almost always included a de-identified subject ID, COVID-19 status, age in years and sex. Where available, HLA class I and class II types were taken from metadata supplied by the sample provider and were not determined by assay-based typing.

Another Seattle source contributed samples from volunteer blood donors who had recovered from COVID-19. Collaborating institutions collected whole blood in K2EDTA tubes following their own protocols. Collaborator samples were shipped for TCRbeta analysis as frozen whole blood, isolated PBMCs, or DNA extracted from either sample type. The immunoSEQ Assay, a bias-controlled multiplex PCR, was used to amplify TCRbeta CDR3 regions from genomic DNA. The study's own analysis went as follows. Within the assay, amplification of reference gene primers was used to estimate how many nucleated cells each sample contained. To quantify the absolute abundance of each unique TCRbeta CDR3 rearrangement, sequence reads were collapsed and filtered. For each sample, productive Simpson clonality was calculated by taking the square root of Simpson's diversity index across productive rearrangements. What TCRdb holds here is the immuneACCESS table cut down to in-frame rearrangements. Part of the clones is not present; checked against another copy, under half of the missing clones reflect an unresolved V gene, and the others are unexplained. V and J calls and clone size are copied from that table; D and trimming were computed from the DNA. Recorded for this sample are just under 250,000 clones; approximately 86% of them occurred a single time. In total, the top ten clones hold roughly 3% of the sample.

With regard to this clone: Its antigen is unknown. No base quality values were provided; no much bigger clone lies one nucleotide off.

General conclusions and limits of the study: The amount of clinical and demographic metadata varied by source and participant and was provided uncurated.

V is pared back by 1 base and J by 4 bases, with 13 bases lying between the germline termini. Taken from cysteine to phenylalanine, the CDR3 has 15 residues. CDR3 DNA only is kept here, 45 bases in frame from base 1. The germline V gene provides CDR1 SGHDN and CDR2 FVKESK. The receptor was isolated from a woman aged 25 to 39 who had recovered from COVID-19. The V and J genes are TRBV14 and TRBJ1-1; TRBD1 could be the D gene, as 6 bases match. The source material was peripheral blood. The CDR3 region has the sequence CASSQGQVRGTEAFF. At the DNA level, the sequence is TGTGCCAGCAGCCAAGGACAGGTCCGGGGCACTGAAGCTTTCTTT.